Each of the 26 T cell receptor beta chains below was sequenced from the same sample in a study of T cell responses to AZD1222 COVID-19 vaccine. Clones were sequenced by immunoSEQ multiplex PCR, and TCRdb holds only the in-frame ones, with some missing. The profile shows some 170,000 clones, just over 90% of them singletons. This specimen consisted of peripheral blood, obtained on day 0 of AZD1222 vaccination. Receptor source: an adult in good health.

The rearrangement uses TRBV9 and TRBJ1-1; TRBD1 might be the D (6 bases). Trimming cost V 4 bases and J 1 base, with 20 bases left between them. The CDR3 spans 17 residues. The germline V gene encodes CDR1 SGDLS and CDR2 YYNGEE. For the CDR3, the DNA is TGTGCCAGCAGCTTGAAACCCGGGGGCGGAAAGAACACTGAAGCTTTCTTT. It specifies CASSLKPGGGKNTEAFF.

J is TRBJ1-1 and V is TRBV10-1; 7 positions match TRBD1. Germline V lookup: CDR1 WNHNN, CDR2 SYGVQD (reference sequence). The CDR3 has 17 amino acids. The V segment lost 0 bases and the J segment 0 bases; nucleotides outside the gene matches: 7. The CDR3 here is CASSESKGTAMNTEAFF. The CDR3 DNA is TGCGCCAGCAGTGAGTCGAAAGGGACAGCTATGAACACTGAAGCTTTCTTT.

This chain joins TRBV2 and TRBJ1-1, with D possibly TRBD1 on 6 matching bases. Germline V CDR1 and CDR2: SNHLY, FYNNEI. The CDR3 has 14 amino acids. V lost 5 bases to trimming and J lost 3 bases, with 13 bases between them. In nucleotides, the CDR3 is TGTGCCAGCAGTCTCAGGGGCGCCCACACTGAAGCTTTCTTT. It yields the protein CASSLRGAHTEAFF.

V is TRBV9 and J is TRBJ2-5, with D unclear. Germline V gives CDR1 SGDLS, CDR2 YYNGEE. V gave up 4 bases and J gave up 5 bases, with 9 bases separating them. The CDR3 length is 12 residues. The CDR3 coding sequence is TGTGCCAGCAGCCGGGTGGAGGAGACCCAGTACTTC. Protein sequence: CASSRVEETQYF. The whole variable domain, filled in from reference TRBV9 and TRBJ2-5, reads DSGVTQTPKHLITATGQRVTLRCSPRSGDLSVYWYQQSLDQGLQFLIQYYNGEERAKGNILERFSAQQFPDLHSELNLSSLELGDSALYFCASSRVEETQYFGPGTRLLVL.

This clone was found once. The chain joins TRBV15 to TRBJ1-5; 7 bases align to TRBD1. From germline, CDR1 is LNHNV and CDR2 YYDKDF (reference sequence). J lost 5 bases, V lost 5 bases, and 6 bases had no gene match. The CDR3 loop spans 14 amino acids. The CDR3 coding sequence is TGTGCCACCAGCCGGGACAGACGGGATCAGCCCCAGCATTTT. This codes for CATSRDRRDQPQHF. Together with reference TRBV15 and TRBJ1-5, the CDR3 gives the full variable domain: DAMVIQNPRYQVTQFGKPVTLSCSQTLNHNVMYWYQQKSSQAPKLLFHYYDKDFNNEADTPDNFQSRRPNTSFCFLDIRSPGLGDTAMYLCATSRDRRDQPQHFGDGTRLSIL.

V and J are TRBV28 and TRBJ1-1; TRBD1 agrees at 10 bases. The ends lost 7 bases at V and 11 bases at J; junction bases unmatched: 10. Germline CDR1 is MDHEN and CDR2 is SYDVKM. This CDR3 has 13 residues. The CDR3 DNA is TGTGCCAGCATCCCCGGGACAGGGGTAGGTGCTTTCTTT. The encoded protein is CASIPGTGVGAFF.

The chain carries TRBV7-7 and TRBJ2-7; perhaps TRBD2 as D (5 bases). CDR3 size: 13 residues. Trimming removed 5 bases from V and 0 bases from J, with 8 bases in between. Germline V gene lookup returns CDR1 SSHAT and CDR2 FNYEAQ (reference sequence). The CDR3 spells CASSQDFSYEQYF. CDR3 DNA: TGTGCCAGCAGCCAGGACTTCTCCTACGAGCAGTACTTC.

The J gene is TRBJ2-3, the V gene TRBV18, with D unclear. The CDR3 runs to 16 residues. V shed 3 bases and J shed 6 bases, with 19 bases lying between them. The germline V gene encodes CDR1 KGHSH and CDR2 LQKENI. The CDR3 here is CASSPPGRRASDTQYF. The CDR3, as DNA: TGTGCCAGCTCACCGCCCGGACGTCGGGCATCGGATACGCAGTATTTT.

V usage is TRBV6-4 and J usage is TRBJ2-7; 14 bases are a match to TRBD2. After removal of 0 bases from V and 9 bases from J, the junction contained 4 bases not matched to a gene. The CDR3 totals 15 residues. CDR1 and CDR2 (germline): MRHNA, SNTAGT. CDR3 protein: CASSDSGLAGDVQYF. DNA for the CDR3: TGTGCCAGCAGTGACTCGGGACTAGCGGGAGATGTGCAGTACTTC.

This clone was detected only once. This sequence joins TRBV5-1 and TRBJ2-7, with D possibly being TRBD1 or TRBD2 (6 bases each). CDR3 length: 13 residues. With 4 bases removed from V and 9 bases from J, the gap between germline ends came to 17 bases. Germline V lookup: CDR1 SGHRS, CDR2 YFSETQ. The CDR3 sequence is CASSAIVGGGQYF. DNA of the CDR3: TGCGCCAGCAGCGCAATTGTAGGGGGAGGGCAGTACTTC.

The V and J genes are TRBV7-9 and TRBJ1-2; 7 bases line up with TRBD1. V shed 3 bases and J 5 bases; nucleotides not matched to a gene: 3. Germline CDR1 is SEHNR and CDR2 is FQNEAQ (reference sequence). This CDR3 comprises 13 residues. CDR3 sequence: CASSFQGGYGYTF. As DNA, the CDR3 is TGTGCCAGCAGCTTCCAGGGGGGATATGGCTACACCTTC. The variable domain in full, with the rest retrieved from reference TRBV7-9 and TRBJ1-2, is DTGVSQNPRHKITKRGQNVTFRCDPISEHNRLYWYRQTLGQGPEFLTYFQNEAQLEKSRLLSDRFSAERPKGSFSTLEIQRTEQGDSAMYLCASSFQGGYGYTFGSGTRLTVV.

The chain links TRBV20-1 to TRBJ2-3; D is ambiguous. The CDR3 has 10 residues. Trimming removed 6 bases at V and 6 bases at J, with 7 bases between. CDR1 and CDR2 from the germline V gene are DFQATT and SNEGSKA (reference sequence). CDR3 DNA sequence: TGCAGTGCCCTGGCGGATACGCAGTATTTT. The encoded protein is CSALADTQYF.

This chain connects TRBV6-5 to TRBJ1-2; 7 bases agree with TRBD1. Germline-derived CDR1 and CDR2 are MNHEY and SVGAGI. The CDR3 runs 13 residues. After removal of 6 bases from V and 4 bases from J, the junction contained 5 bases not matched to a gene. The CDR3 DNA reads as TGTGCCAGCAGAGCGGGACAGCTCTATGGCTACACCTTC. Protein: CASRAGQLYGYTF.

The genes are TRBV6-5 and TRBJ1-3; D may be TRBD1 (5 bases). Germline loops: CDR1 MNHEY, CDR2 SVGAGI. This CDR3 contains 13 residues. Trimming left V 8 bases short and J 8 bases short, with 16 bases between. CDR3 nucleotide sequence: TGTGCCAGCCACGGGGAACAGGCTTACACCATATATTTT. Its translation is CASHGEQAYTIYF.

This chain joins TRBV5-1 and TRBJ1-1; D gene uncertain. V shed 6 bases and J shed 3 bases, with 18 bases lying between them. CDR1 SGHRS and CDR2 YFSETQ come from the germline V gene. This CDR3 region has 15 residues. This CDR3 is CASTSVGGMDTEAFF. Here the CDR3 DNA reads TGCGCCAGCACCTCCGTTGGTGGGATGGACACTGAAGCTTTCTTT.

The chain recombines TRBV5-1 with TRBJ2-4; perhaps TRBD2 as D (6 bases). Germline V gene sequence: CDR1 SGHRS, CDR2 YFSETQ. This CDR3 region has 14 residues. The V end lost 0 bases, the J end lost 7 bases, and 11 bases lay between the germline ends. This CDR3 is CASSLEVGGNIQYF. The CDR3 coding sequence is TGCGCCAGCAGCTTGGAAGTAGGAGGGAACATTCAGTACTTC.

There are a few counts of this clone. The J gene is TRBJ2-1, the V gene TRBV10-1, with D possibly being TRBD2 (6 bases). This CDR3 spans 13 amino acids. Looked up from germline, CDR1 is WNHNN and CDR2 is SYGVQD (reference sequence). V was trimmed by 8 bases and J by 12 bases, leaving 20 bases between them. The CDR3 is CASSPSAGSGQFF. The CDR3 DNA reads TGCGCCAGCTCCCCTAGCGCTGGATCGGGGCAGTTCTTC.

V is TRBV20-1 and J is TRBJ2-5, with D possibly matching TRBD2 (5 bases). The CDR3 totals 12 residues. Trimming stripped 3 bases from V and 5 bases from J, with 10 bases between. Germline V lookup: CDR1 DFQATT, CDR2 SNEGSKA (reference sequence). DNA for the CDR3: TGCAGTGCTAGTCCGGGGATGGAGACCCAGTACTTC. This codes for CSASPGMETQYF.

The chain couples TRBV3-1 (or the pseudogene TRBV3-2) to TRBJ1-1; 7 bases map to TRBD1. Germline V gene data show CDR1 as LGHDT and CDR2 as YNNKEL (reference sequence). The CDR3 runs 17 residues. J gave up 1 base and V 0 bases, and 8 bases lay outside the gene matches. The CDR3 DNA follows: TGTGCCAGCAGCCAAGATACAGGGGTGAAGGGGAACACTGAAGCTTTCTTT. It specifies CASSQDTGVKGNTEAFF.

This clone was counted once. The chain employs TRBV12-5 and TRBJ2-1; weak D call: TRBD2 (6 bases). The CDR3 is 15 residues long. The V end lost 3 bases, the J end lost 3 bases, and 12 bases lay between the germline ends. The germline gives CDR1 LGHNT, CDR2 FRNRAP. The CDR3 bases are TGTGCTAGTGGTTTAACGGGAGTTATCTACAATGAGCAGTTCTTC. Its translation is CASGLTGVIYNEQFF.

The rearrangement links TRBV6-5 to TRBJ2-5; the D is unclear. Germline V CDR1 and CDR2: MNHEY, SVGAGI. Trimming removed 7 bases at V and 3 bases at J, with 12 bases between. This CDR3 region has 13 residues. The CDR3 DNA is TGTGCCAGCAACGAGATCCAGAAAGAGACCCAGTACTTC. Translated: CASNEIQKETQYF.

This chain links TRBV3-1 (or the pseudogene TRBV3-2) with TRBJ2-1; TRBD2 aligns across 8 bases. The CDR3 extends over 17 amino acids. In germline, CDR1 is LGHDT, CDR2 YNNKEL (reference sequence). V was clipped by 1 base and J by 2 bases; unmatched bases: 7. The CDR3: CASSQGSGSGTYNEQFF. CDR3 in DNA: TGTGCCAGCAGCCAAGGTAGCGGTAGCGGGACCTACAATGAGCAGTTCTTC.

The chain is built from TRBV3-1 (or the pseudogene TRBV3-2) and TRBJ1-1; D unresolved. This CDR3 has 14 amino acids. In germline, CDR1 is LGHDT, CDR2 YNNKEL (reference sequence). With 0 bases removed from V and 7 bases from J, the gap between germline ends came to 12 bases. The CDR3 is CASSQDLVTGEAFF. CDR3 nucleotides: TGTGCCAGCAGCCAAGACTTAGTCACGGGTGAAGCTTTCTTT.

CDR3 coding DNA: TGTGCCAGCAGCCAACCTAGCGTCGGCGCGAACACCGGGGAGCTGTTTTTT. It is translated as CASSQPSVGANTGELFF. The chain couples TRBV3-1 (or the pseudogene TRBV3-2) to TRBJ2-2, with D perhaps matching TRBD2 (6 bases). Germline lookup yields CDR1 LGHDT and CDR2 YNNKEL (reference sequence). This CDR3 has 17 amino acids. V dropped 2 bases and J dropped 0 bases, with 13 bases sitting between them.

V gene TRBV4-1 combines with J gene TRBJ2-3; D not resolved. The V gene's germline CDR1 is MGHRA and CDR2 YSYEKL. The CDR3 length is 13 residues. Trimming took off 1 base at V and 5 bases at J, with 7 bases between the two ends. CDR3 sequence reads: CASSQGRIDTQYF. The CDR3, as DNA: TGCGCCAGCAGCCAAGGCCGAATAGATACGCAGTATTTT.

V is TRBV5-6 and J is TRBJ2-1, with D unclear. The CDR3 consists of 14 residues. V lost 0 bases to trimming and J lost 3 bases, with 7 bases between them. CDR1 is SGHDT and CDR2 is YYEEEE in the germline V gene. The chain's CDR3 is CASSLASSYNEQFF. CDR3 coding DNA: TGTGCCAGCAGCTTGGCGAGCAGCTACAATGAGCAGTTCTTC.